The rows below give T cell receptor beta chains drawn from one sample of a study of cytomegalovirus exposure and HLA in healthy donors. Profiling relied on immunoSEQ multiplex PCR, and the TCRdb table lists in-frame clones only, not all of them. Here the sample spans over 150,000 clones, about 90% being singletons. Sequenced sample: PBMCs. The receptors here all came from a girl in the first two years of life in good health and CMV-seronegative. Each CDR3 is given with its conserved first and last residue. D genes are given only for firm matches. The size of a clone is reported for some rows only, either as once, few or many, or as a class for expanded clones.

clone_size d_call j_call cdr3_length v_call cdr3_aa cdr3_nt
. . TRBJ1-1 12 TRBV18 CASSRENTEAFF TGTGCCAGCTCACGCGAGAACACTGAAGCTTTCTTT
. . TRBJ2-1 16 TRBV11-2 CASSPMGGGGNNEQFF TGTGCCAGCAGCCCCATGGGGGGCGGGGGAAACAATGAGCAGTTCTTC
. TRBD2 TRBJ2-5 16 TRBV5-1 CASSFTPSGMMETQYF TGCGCCAGCAGCTTTACGCCTAGCGGGATGATGGAGACCCAGTACTTC
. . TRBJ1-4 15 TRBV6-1 CASSETGLGNEKLFF TGTGCCAGCAGCGAAACAGGGTTGGGGAATGAAAAACTGTTTTTT
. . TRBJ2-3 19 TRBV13 CASSLGGFRPGPSTDTQYF TGTGCCAGCAGCTTAGGCGGTTTTAGGCCAGGGCCCAGCACAGATACGCAGTATTTT
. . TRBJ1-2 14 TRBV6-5 CASSYSGGHDGYTF TGTGCCAGCAGTTACTCAGGGGGACACGATGGCTACACCTTC
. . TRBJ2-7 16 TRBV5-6 CASSLALGRSSYEQYF TGTGCCAGCAGCTTGGCCTTGGGGCGGAGCTCCTACGAGCAGTACTTC
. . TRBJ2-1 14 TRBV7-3 CASSSPRDNNEQFF TGTGCCAGCAGCTCACCCCGGGACAACAATGAGCAGTTCTTC
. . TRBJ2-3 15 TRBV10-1 CASSDLQRSTDTQYF TGCGCCAGCAGTGATCTGCAGCGGAGCACAGACACGCAGTATTTT
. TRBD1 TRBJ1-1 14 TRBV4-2 CASSQGQGDTEAFF TGTGCCAGCAGCCAAGGACAGGGTGACACTGAAGCTTTCTTT
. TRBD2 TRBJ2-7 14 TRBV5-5 CASSFLAGAYEQYF TGTGCCAGCAGCTTCTTAGCGGGGGCCTACGAGCAGTACTTC
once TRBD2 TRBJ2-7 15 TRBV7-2 CASSIYSGRADEQYF TGTGCCAGCAGCATCTATAGCGGGAGGGCCGACGAGCAGTACTTC
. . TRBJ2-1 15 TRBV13 CASSPSLGPYNEQFF TGTGCCAGCAGCCCCTCACTAGGCCCCTACAATGAGCAGTTCTTC
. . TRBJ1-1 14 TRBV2 CASNLPTANTEAFF TGTGCCAGCAACTTACCGACAGCGAACACTGAAGCTTTCTTT
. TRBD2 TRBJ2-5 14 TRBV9 CASRESGREETQYF TGTGCCAGCAGAGAAAGCGGGAGGGAAGAGACCCAGTACTTC
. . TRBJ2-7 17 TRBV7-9 CSSSLAVGTLNAGEQYF TGTTCCAGCAGCTTAGCGGTCGGGACACTGAATGCTGGCGAGCAGTACTTC
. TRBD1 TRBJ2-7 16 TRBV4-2 CASSQATGGISYEQYF TGTGCCAGCAGCCAAGCAACAGGGGGTATCTCCTACGAGCAGTACTTC
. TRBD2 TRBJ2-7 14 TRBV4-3 CASSPGTSAYEQYF TGCGCCAGCAGCCCAGGGACTAGTGCTTACGAGCAGTACTTC
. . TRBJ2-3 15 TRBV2 CASNPDIASTDTQYF TGTGCCAGCAATCCTGACATTGCTAGCACAGATACGCAGTATTTT
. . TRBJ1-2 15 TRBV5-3 CARSALRDRAYGYTF TGTGCCAGAAGCGCCCTACGTGACAGAGCCTATGGCTACACCTTC
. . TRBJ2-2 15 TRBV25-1 CASSESLGGTGELFF TGTGCCAGCAGTGAAAGTCTTGGGGGGACCGGGGAGCTGTTTTTT
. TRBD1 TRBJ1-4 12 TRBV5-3 CARSGTGWKLFF TGTGCCAGAAGCGGGACAGGGTGGAAACTGTTTTTT